The rows below give T cell receptor beta chains drawn from one sample of a study of follicular helper T cells after annual influenza vaccination. The data were produced by immunoSEQ multiplex PCR, yet TCRdb's version contains in-frame clones alone and is incomplete. The sample comprises 9,500 to 11,000 clones, around four fifths of which are singletons, and roughly 0.92% rests with the top ten. This specimen consisted of CXCR5- memory CD4+ T cells sorted from blood, obtained 6 weeks after influenza vaccination. The receptors were sampled from an adult who received the influenza vaccine. Both conserved end residues are part of each CDR3. A D gene is named only where the DNA matches it firmly. Where a row states a size, it is once, few, many or the class of an expanded clone; other rows omit it.

TRBD1	TRBV7-6	-	TRBJ2-3	TGTGCCAGCAGCCCGACAGGGGGAAGAGATACGCAGTATTTT	CASSPTGGRDTQYF
-	TRBV14	-	TRBJ2-3	TGTGCCAGCAGCCAAGATTTAGGGCGGACACTCAGGAAAGGTGTTCAGTATTTT	CASSQDLGRTLRKGVQYF
-	TRBV9	-	TRBJ2-5	TGTGCCAGCAGCGTAGGGTCCGAGACCCAACTTCACGAGACCCAGTACTTC	CASSVGSETQLHETQYF
-	TRBV19	-	TRBJ2-7	TGTGCCAGTAGTAACCCGACAGATACTTACGAGCAGTACTTC	CASSNPTDTYEQYF
-	TRBV9	-	TRBJ2-1	TGTGCCAGCAGCGTAGCTCCGGCTGGATTCTACAATGAGCAGTTCTTC	CASSVAPAGFYNEQFF
TRBD1	TRBV5-1	-	TRBJ2-3	TGCGCCAGCAGCCTGGACAGGGACAACACAGATACGCAGTATTTT	CASSLDRDNTDTQYF
TRBD1	TRBV18	-	TRBJ2-7	TGTGCCAGCTCACCAGGGCAGGGGGTACCCTACGAGCAGTACTTC	CASSPGQGVPYEQYF
-	TRBV19	-	TRBJ2-6	TGTGCCAGTAGTGGAGGTTCAAGCTCTGGGGCCAACGTCCTGACTTTC	CASSGGSSSGANVLTF
-	TRBV27	-	TRBJ2-7	TGTGCCAGCAGCGATATCTACGAGCAGTACTTC	CASSDIYEQYF
-	TRBV7-9	-	TRBJ1-1	TGTGCCAGCAGCCAGAGGTGGGACACTGAAGCTTTCTTT	CASSQRWDTEAFF
-	TRBV6-5	-	TRBJ2-3	TGTGCCAGCCGGGACGGCAGCACAGATACGCAGTATTTT	CASRDGSTDTQYF
-	TRBV20-1	-	TRBJ2-1	TGCAGTGCAGCCGAGTATGAGCAGTTCTTC	CSAAEYEQFF
-	TRBV6-5	-	TRBJ1-5	TGTGCCAGCAGTTCCCTCGGGGACCGAGCCGGGCCCCAGCATTTT	CASSSLGDRAGPQHF
TRBD1	TRBV28	once	TRBJ1-2	TGTGCCAGCAGAACGGGACAGAACTATGGCTACACCTTC	CASRTGQNYGYTF
TRBD1	TRBV4-2	few	TRBJ1-4	TGTGCCAGCAGCCGCCCGGGACAGGGGAATGAAAAACTGTTTTTT	CASSRPGQGNEKLFF
TRBD1	TRBV18	-	TRBJ1-1	TGTGCCAGCTCATCAGGACAGGGGGCCATGAACACTGAAGCTTTCTTT	CASSSGQGAMNTEAFF
-	TRBV11-2	-	TRBJ2-1	TGTGCCAGCACCCCGAGGGCAGATAGCTCCTACAATGAGCAGTTCTTC	CASTPRADSSYNEQFF
TRBD1	TRBV11-3	-	TRBJ2-5	TGTGCCAGCAGCGTACCCGGGACAGGGTCGGAAGAGACCCAGTACTTC	CASSVPGTGSEETQYF
TRBD2	TRBV2	-	TRBJ2-1	TGTGCCAGCAGGAGACTAGCGGGAGTCGGCAATGAGCAGTTCTTC	CASRRLAGVGNEQFF
-	TRBV28	-	TRBJ2-7	TGTGCCAGCAGTTTCACCGGGAGTAGCGTATACGAGCAGTACTTC	CASSFTGSSVYEQYF
TRBD1	TRBV28	-	TRBJ2-6	TGTGCCAGCAGTTCAGGGGGTGCTGGGGCCAACGTCCTGACTTTC	CASSSGGAGANVLTF
TRBD2	TRBV18	-	TRBJ2-7	TGTGCCAGCTCGCTCCAGCGGGAGGGTGGAGAGCAGTACTTC	CASSLQREGGEQYF
-	TRBV5-1	-	TRBJ2-3	TGCGCCAGCAGCTTAAGAGCGGGCACAGATACGCAGTATTTT	CASSLRAGTDTQYF
-	TRBV4-1	-	TRBJ2-2	TGCGCCAGCAGCCAAGTGCTGGAATGGACCGGGGAGCTGTTTTTT	CASSQVLEWTGELFF
-	TRBV6-5	-	TRBJ2-7	TGTGCCAGCAGTTACGGGGAATCCGACTACGAGCAGTACTTC	CASSYGESDYEQYF
TRBD1	TRBV28	-	TRBJ2-7	TGTGCCAGCAGTCCGACAGGGGTCAACTACGAGCAGTACTTC	CASSPTGVNYEQYF
TRBD2	TRBV6-5	-	TRBJ2-7	TGTGCCAGCAGCCCAAGAAGCGGGGGGACCTACGAGCAGTACTTC	CASSPRSGGTYEQYF
-	TRBV18	-	TRBJ1-2	TGTGCCAGCTCACCACCCGGCGGGCAGTTTGAGGCTAACTATGGCTACACCTTC	CASSPPGGQFEANYGYTF
-	TRBV28	-	TRBJ2-7	TGTGCCAGCAGTTCCGGGCTCGAGCAGTACTTC	CASSSGLEQYF
-	TRBV7-9	-	TRBJ2-5	TGTGCCAGCAGCTTAGCTGGTCGGGGGGCCGAGACCCAGTACTTC	CASSLAGRGAETQYF
-	TRBV4-3	-	TRBJ2-1	TGCGCCAGCAGCCAAGTGAAGGCGGGGAACAATGAGCAGTTCTTC	CASSQVKAGNNEQFF
TRBD2	TRBV30	-	TRBJ2-5	TGTGCCTGGAGTATGCGGGGGGGCCAAGAGACCCAGTACTTC	CAWSMRGGQETQYF
TRBD2	TRBV30	-	TRBJ2-1	TGTGCCTGGAGTGGGGGGGGGAGCTCCTACAATGAGCAGTTCTTC	CAWSGGGSSYNEQFF
TRBD1	TRBV4-3	-	TRBJ2-1	TGCGCCAGCAGCCAAGATCCCCCAGGGGGCTTGTTGGATGAGCAGTTCTTC	CASSQDPPGGLLDEQFF
-	TRBV28	-	TRBJ2-6	TGTGCCAGCAGTTTAGGGGGACCGGCGGCCATCATCAACTCTGGGGCCAACGTCCTGACTTTC	CASSLGGPAAIINSGANVLTF
-	TRBV28	-	TRBJ1-4	TGTGCCAGCAACGGGGGGGCCGGGGAAAAACTGTTTTTT	CASNGGAGEKLFF
TRBD2	TRBV7-2	-	TRBJ2-7	TGTGCCAGCAGCTTAGGACTTAGCGGGTCCGAGCAGTACTTC	CASSLGLSGSEQYF
-	TRBV30	-	TRBJ1-2	TGTGCCTGGAGCTCGGGCCGATTAGGGGGGTACTATGGCTACACCTTC	CAWSSGRLGGYYGYTF
-	TRBV28	-	TRBJ1-2	TGTGCCAGCAATATTAAGGGCGGGAATGGCTACACCTTC	CASNIKGGNGYTF
-	TRBV9	-	TRBJ1-3	TGTGCCAGCAGCGCCGGAGGGGATTTCGGAAACACCATATATTTT	CASSAGGDFGNTIYF
-	TRBV19	-	TRBJ1-1	TGTGCCAGTACCCCATCACAGACGAACACTGAAGCTTTCTTT	CASTPSQTNTEAFF
TRBD2	TRBV6-1	-	TRBJ2-1	TGTGCCAGCAGTGAAGCAACTAGCGGGGCGCGAGAGCAGTTCTTC	CASSEATSGAREQFF
-	TRBV6-1	-	TRBJ1-5	TGTGCCAGCAGTCGGGACCGGAATCAGCCCCAGCATTTT	CASSRDRNQPQHF
-	TRBV7-9	few	TRBJ2-2	TGTGCCAGCAGCTTATATAGTGCGAACACCGGGGAGCTGTTTTTT	CASSLYSANTGELFF
-	TRBV18	-	TRBJ2-2	TGTGCCAGCTCACCACGGCAGGGACCGAACACCGGGGAGCTGTTTTTT	CASSPRQGPNTGELFF
-	TRBV5-1	-	TRBJ2-7	TGCGCCAGCAGCTTGGCGGGACATCTAAACTACGAGCAGTACTTC	CASSLAGHLNYEQYF